This TCR beta chain was obtained from a study of blood T cells in healthy people across ages. Looked up from germline, CDR1 is SNHLY and CDR2 is FYNNEI. This CDR3 region has 13 residues. Trimming shortened V by 4 bases and J by 9 bases, and 14 bases separated the two germline ends. Peripheral blood samples of 7.5 to 10 milliliters were drawn from each donor. Per sample, extraction of total RNA gave at least 5 micrograms in every case. Study-wide points: Across samples, TCR beta diversity tracked strongly with naive T cell percentage. Roughly linear declines in TCR beta diversity per million T cells occurred with age.

A sample-barcoded 5' primer and a J-beta primer mix were used in a second PCR of about 7 to 11 cycles. TCRdb analysed the 5' RACE reads with MiXCR anew, one entry per CDR3 protein. Here the sample spans almost 1 million distinct CDR3 sequences, approximately 50% being singletons. On this clonotype: Its specificity is not known.

This sequence originates from a woman aged 60-75 years in good health. Sequenced: blood. This sequence joins TRBV2 and TRBJ2-3; maybe TRBD1 (5 bases). CDR3 bases: TGTGCCAGCAGTGGTCAGGGATTAGAAACGCAGTATTTT. This sequence encodes CASSGQGLETQYF.